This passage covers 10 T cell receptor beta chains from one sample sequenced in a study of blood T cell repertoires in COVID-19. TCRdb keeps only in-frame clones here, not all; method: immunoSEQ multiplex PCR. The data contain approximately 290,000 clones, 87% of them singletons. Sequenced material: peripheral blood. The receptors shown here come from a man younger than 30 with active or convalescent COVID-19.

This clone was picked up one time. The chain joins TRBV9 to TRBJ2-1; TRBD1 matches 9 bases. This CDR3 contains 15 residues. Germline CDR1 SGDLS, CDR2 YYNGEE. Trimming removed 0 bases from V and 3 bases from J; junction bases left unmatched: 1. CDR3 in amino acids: CASSVAGQGYNEQFF. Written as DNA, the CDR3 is TGTGCCAGCAGCGTAGCGGGACAGGGCTACAATGAGCAGTTCTTC.

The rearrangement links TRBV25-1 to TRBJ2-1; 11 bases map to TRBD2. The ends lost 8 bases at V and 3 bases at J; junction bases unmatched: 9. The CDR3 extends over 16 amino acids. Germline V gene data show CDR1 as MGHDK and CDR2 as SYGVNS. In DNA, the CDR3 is TGTGCCAGCCGACGAACCACTAGCGGGAGCTACAATGAGCAGTTCTTC. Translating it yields CASRRTTSGSYNEQFF. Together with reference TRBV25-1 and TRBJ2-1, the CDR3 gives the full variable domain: EADIYQTPRYLVIGTGKKITLECSQTMGHDKMYWYQQDPGMELHLIHYSYGVNSTEKGDLSSESTVSRIRTEHFPLTLESARPSHTSQYLCASRRTTSGSYNEQFFGPGTRLTVL.

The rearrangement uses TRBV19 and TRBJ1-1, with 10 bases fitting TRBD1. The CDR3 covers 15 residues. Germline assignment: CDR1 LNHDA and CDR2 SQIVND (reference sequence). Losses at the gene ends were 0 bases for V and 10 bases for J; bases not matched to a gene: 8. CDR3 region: CASSIEGTGARGAFF. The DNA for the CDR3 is TGTGCCAGTAGTATAGAAGGGACAGGGGCCCGGGGAGCTTTCTTT.

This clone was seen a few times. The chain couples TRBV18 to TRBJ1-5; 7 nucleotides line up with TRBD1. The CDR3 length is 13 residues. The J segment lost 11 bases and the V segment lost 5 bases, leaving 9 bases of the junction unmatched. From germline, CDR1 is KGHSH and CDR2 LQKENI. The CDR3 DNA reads TGTGCCAGCTCATCAAGACAGGGCGAAGCCCAGCATTTT. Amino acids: CASSSRQGEAQHF. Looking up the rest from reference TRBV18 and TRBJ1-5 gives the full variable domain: NAGVMQNPRHLVRRRGQEARLRCSPMKGHSHVYWYRQLPEEGLKFMVYLQKENIIDESGMPKERFSAEFPKEGPSILRIQQVVRGDSAAYFCASSSRQGEAQHFGDGTRLSIL.

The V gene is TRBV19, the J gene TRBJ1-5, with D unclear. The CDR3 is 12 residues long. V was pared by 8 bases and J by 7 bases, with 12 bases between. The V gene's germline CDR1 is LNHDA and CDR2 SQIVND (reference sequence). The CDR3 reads CASGLGRQPQHF. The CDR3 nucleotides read TGTGCCAGTGGCCTGGGGAGGCAGCCCCAGCATTTT.

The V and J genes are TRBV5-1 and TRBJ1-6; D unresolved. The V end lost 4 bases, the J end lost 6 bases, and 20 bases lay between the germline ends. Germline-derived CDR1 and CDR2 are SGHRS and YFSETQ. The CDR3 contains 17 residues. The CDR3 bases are TGCGCCAGCAGCAACCCACAGAGACGAGAAACTAATTCACCCCTCCACTTT. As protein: CASSNPQRRETNSPLHF.

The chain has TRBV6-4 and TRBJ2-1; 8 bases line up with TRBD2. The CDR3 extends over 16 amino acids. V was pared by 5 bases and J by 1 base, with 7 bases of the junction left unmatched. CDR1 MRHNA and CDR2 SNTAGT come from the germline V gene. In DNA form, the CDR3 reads TGTGCCAGCAGTCCTGGGGTAGCGGGGTCCTACAATGAGCAGTTCTTC. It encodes CASSPGVAGSYNEQFF.

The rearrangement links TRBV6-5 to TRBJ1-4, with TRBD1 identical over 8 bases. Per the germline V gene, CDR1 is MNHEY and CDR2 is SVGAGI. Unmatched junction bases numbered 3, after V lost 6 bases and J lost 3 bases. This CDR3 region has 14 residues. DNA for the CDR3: TGTGCCAGCAGCCGGACAGGGTCTAATGAAAAACTGTTTTTT. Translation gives CASSRTGSNEKLFF.

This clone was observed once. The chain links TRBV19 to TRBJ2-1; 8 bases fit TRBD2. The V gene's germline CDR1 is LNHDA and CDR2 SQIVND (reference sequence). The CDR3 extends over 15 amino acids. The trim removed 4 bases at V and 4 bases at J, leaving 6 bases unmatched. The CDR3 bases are TGTGCCAGTAGTACCCGGGGGGGCCGGTACAATGAGCAGTTCTTC. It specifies CASSTRGGRYNEQFF.

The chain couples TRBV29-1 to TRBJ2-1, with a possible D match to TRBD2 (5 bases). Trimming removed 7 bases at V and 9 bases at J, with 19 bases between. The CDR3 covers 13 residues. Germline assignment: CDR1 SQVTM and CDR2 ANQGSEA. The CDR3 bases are TGCAGCGGGACTTCCCGGGTGTTGGGTGAGCAGTTCTTC. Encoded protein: CSGTSRVLGEQFF.